This T cell receptor (beta chain) was observed in a study of T cells in narcolepsy. Study details: Healthy controls were enrolled alongside patients with narcolepsy type 1 or type 2. Study-wide points: Autoreactive clonotypes reportedly recurred in blood of same and different patients, not controls. Autoreactive clone sequences were missing from some blood memory CD4+ repertoires. Comparing one patient's CSF and blood CD4+ clonotypes highlighted HCRT- and TRIB2-specific autoreactive clonotypes.

The protocol was immunoSEQ multiplex PCR, while the TCRdb copy is restricted to in-frame clones and leaves out a portion. The table has 15,000 to 20,000 clones, just over 85% seen once; the top ten hold about 0.7%. Germline V gene data show CDR1 as MDHEN and CDR2 as SYDVKM. The V gene lost 6 bases and the J gene lost 4 bases, with 14 bases spanning the gap. This CDR3 comprises 14 residues. Of note for this clone: Its specificity is unknown.

This clonotype was sampled from a human donor in good health. The material sequenced was memory (CD45RA-) CD4+ T cells from blood. The chain carries TRBV28 and TRBJ2-3; D possibly uses TRBD1 or TRBD2 (5 bases each). This CDR3 reads CASRFLRGADTQYF. The DNA for the CDR3 is TGTGCCAGCAGATTCTTGAGGGGCGCAGATACGCAGTATTTT.